This is a list of T cell receptor beta chains from one sample in a study of blood T cell repertoires in COVID-19. Using immunoSEQ multiplex PCR, the repertoire was profiled, and TCRdb retains in-frame clones only, with some absent. The table has around 300,000 clones, roughly nine tenths seen once; the top ten hold under 3%. What was sequenced was PBMCs or T cells enriched from blood (not recorded which). The origin of the receptors is a woman between 18 and 29 years old who had recovered from COVID-19. The CDR3 runs from the conserved cysteine through the conserved F or W. The D gene is left open where the match is weak. Size is stated for part of the rows, as once, few or many counts, or as a class when the clone is expanded.

j_call: TRBJ2-7; d_call: .; v_call: TRBV19; clone_size: .; cdr3_nt: TGTGCCAGTAGTATGGAGGACTTCAGCACCTACGAGCAGTACTTC; cdr3_aa: CASSMEDFSTYEQYF
j_call: TRBJ2-5; d_call: TRBD1; v_call: TRBV2; clone_size: .; cdr3_nt: TGTGCCAGCAGTGGAAGGGGGCGGGAGACCCAGTACTTC; cdr3_aa: CASSGRGRETQYF
j_call: TRBJ2-2; d_call: TRBD2; v_call: TRBV5-1; clone_size: few; cdr3_nt: TGCGCCAGCAGCGATCCGGGACTAGCGGGGGCGAACACCGGGGAGCTGTTTTTT; cdr3_aa: CASSDPGLAGANTGELFF
j_call: TRBJ1-6; d_call: .; v_call: TRBV28; clone_size: .; cdr3_nt: TGTGCCACCCACAGGGATGGGTATAATTCACCCCTCCACTTT; cdr3_aa: CATHRDGYNSPLHF
j_call: TRBJ2-1; d_call: .; v_call: TRBV12-5; clone_size: .; cdr3_nt: TGTGCTAGTGGTTTGGTAATAGGACTAAATCAAGATGAGCAGTTCTTC; cdr3_aa: CASGLVIGLNQDEQFF
j_call: TRBJ1-3; d_call: .; v_call: TRBV6-4; clone_size: .; cdr3_nt: TGTGCCAGCACCCCCTTCGGGGGCACCATATATTTT; cdr3_aa: CASTPFGGTIYF
j_call: TRBJ2-3; d_call: .; v_call: TRBV15; clone_size: .; cdr3_nt: TGTGCCACCAGCAGAGAGCGGGTAAGCACAGATACGCAGTATTTT; cdr3_aa: CATSRERVSTDTQYF
j_call: TRBJ1-1; d_call: .; v_call: TRBV7-9; clone_size: .; cdr3_nt: TGTGCCAGCAGCTTAGGTTCGGGTAACACTGAAGCTTTCTTT; cdr3_aa: CASSLGSGNTEAFF
j_call: TRBJ1-2; d_call: .; v_call: TRBV7-8; clone_size: .; cdr3_nt: TGTGCCAGCAGCCTCGGGACATCTGGCTACACCTTC; cdr3_aa: CASSLGTSGYTF
j_call: TRBJ1-2; d_call: .; v_call: TRBV10-2; clone_size: .; cdr3_nt: TGCGCCAGCGGGCAAGTTGCCTATGGCTACACCTTC; cdr3_aa: CASGQVAYGYTF
j_call: TRBJ1-2; d_call: TRBD1; v_call: TRBV10-3; clone_size: .; cdr3_nt: TGTGCCATCAGTGAGTCTGGGACAGGGAGATGGAGCTACACCTTC; cdr3_aa: CAISESGTGRWSYTF
j_call: TRBJ1-2; d_call: TRBD1; v_call: TRBV27; clone_size: .; cdr3_nt: TGTGCCAGCAGTCCCAAGACGACAGGGGGTGGCTACACCTTC; cdr3_aa: CASSPKTTGGGYTF
j_call: TRBJ1-3; d_call: .; v_call: TRBV19; clone_size: once; cdr3_nt: TGTGCCAGTAGTATCACTGCAGGCCCCGGAAACACCATATATTTT; cdr3_aa: CASSITAGPGNTIYF
j_call: TRBJ1-5; d_call: .; v_call: TRBV21-1; clone_size: .; cdr3_nt: TGTGCCAGCAGGACCGACGGGATGGGTCAGCCCCAGCATTTT; cdr3_aa: CASRTDGMGQPQHF
j_call: TRBJ1-5; d_call: .; v_call: TRBV24-1; clone_size: .; cdr3_nt: TGTGCCACCAGTGATTCAATTCGGACAGAGCACCTTTATAGCAATCAGCCCCAGCATTTT; cdr3_aa: CATSDSIRTEHLYSNQPQHF
j_call: TRBJ1-1; d_call: .; v_call: TRBV18; clone_size: .; cdr3_nt: TGTGCCAGCTCAAACCACAAGAACACTGAAGCTTTCTTT; cdr3_aa: CASSNHKNTEAFF
j_call: TRBJ1-1; d_call: .; v_call: TRBV10-3; clone_size: .; cdr3_nt: TGTGCCAGCGGGAACACTGAAGCTTTCTTT; cdr3_aa: CASGNTEAFF
j_call: TRBJ1-2; d_call: TRBD1; v_call: TRBV27; clone_size: .; cdr3_nt: TGTGCCAGCAGCCCTGGATTGATTGGGACAGGAGTTCGCTACACCTTC; cdr3_aa: CASSPGLIGTGVRYTF